This TCR beta chain is drawn from a study of long-term antiretroviral therapy in people with HIV (dated 2022 in TCRdb). Context from the whole study: The earliest samples were collected roughly a decade before the 2015 WHO recommendation for immediate ART, at a time when ART was usually postponed until CD4 counts fell. Among the approximately 30 participants with HIV, fewer than twelve were female. Test extractions of a monoclonal T-cell line alongside some 36 polyclonal samples showed no cross-contamination during QIAcube processing. From 25 to 30 adults with confirmed HIV infection, the cohort provided under 250 cryopreserved PBMC samples, gathered serially across a mean of about six years (range 1-12). Whether ART initiation and durable HIV suppression were associated with changes in peripheral blood TRB repertoire composition and diversity was tested in a retrospective serial study.

Sequencing of the TRB variable region was done with the immunoSEQ hsTCRB v3.0 assay at survey level resolution. The targeted TRB sequencing depth was about 40,000-55,000 T-cell genomes per sample. TRB libraries were pooled and sequenced on an Illumina MiSeq using a v3 150-cycle kit. As for the original processing: Repertoire analysis was performed in R inside a reproducible Nextflow workflow that covered QC, data transformation and analysis. Custom analyses were implemented in LymphoSeq2, an R package for AIRR-Seq data exploration. After excluding a few samples that yielded fewer than 5000 total TRB sequences, under 200 HIV repertoires remained for analysis. Among the 170 to 200 retained HIV repertoires, 55 to 60 were collected before ART initiation and approximately 130 after ART initiation. Repertoires were downsampled to 5000 TRB nucleotide sequences, with summary statistics averaged over 100 downsampling iterations. TRB sequences were retained for analysis only if CDR3 regions of at least seven amino acids were present. Diversity was measured with a Shannon entropy-derived clonality score and the Gini coefficient. Repertoire networks linked the top 5000 CDR3 amino acid sequences whenever two sequences differed by an edit distance of one. GLIPH2 predicted antigen specificity groups and MHC restriction for TRB CDR3 amino acid sequences. To flag known CMV, EBV, HIV or tissue antigen associations, CDR3 amino acid sequences were matched against VDJdb and McPAS-TCR. Pre-ART, post-ART and control groups were compared with Wilcoxon signed-rank tests and Holm-Bonferroni correction. In its TCRdb copy, this immuneACCESS table keeps in-frame sequences only and misses some clones. Where compared with another copy, unresolved V genes explain less than half of these, and the others have no known cause. That table is the source of V, J and clone size, and D and trimming were worked out from the DNA. In all, the sample holds 25,000 to 35,000 clones, and over 85% of those were seen once. Of the sample, about 6.4% falls within the top ten clones.

Unmatched junction bases come to 5, with V trimmed by 5 bases and J by 4 bases. Including cysteine and phenylalanine, the CDR3 has 14 amino acids. CDR3 DNA only is kept here, 42 bases in frame from base 1. The germline V gene (reference sequence) provides CDR1 MNHEY and CDR2 SMNVEV. The paper's findings and limits, for the study overall: Because cell numbers in pre-ART samples were limited, unsorted PBMC were profiled instead of sorted CD4+ and CD8+ T cells. Limited PBMC availability meant only the TCR beta chain was sequenced, without alpha chain pairing. The repertoire was dominated across all time points by expanded TRB clones identified before ART initiation, although this dominance was seen to fluctuate and to decrease in many PLHIV after ART. Starting ART was linked to a significant rise in TRB diversity, yet even after long-term ART the diversity remained significantly lower than in transplant donor controls. Samples dated from the mid-2000s to the late 2010s, and the ART regimens used may be less effective than current ones. Inferences about post-ART repertoire changes are limited because no data were available on ART adherence, viral resistance or therapy changes. Compared with controls, HIV repertoires had narrower CDR3 length ranges, and the network structure pointed to an antigen-experienced repertoire that shifted only slightly toward naive after ART.

Concerning this clone itself: Its target antigen remains unknown. The sample holds no much larger clone one base away, and base qualities are not on file.

Inclusion was restricted to participants for whom at least one PBMC sample before ART initiation and at least two post-ART samples were available. Treatment was received in the United States of America by all participants with HIV. Before DNA extraction, cryopreserved samples of about 0.9-10 million PBMC were thawed and then washed. At the time of the earliest PBMC sample, participants with HIV were aged between about 23 and 54 years. PBMC samples from each participant spanned 1-4 timepoints before ART initiation and 2-8 timepoints after ART initiation, with a median of 7 samples. For every participant, serial HIV viral load, CD4+ T-cell count, ART history and demographic data were obtained. A Qiagen kit on a QIAcube was used to extract genomic DNA from unsorted PBMC, with samples processed in batches of 12.

This chain joins TRBV27 to TRBJ1-2; 9 junctional bases match TRBD1. The sequences come from unsorted PBMCs, collected around 6.5 years after starting antiretroviral therapy. The clonotype originates from a woman aged 35 to 49 with HIV. At the DNA level, the sequence is TGTGCCAGCAGTCGCGGACAGGGGTCCTATGGCTACACCTTC. This yields the protein CASSRGQGSYGYTF.